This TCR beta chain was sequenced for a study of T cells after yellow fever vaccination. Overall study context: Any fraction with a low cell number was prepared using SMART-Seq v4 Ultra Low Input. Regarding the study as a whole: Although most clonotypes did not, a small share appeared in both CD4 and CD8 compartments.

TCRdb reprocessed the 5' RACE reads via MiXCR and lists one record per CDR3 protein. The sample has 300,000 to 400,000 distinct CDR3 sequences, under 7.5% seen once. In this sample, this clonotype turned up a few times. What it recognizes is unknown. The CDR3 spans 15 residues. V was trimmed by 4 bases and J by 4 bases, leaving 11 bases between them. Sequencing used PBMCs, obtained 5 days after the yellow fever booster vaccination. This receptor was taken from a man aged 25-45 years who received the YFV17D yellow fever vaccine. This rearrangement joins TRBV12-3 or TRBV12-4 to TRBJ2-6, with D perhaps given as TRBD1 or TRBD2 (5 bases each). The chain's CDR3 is CASSYSGAGANVLTF. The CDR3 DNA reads TGTGCCAGCAGTTATTCCGGGGCCGGGGCCAACGTCCTGACTTTC.